The text below deals with one T cell receptor beta chain. The germline V gene encodes CDR1 KGHSH and CDR2 LQKENI. V lost 3 bases to trimming and J lost 6 bases; unmatched junction nucleotides: 5. There are 13 residues in the CDR3. The data derive from a study of cytomegalovirus exposure and HLA in healthy donors. PCR was performed using 60 Vbeta and 13 Jbeta primers. Clones were read by immunoSEQ multiplex PCR, and TCRdb kept only the in-frame ones, dropping some. Of tens of thousands of clones listed, around 65% were seen once; the top ten hold 4.9%. This chain uses TRBV18 with TRBJ2-7, with 7 bases identical to TRBD2. This receptor was taken from a man between 60 and 75 years old in good health and CMV-seropositive. Sequencing was performed on PBMCs. The DNA of the CDR3 is TGTGCCAGCTCACCTCCGGGGGGAGCCGAGCAGTACTTC. Its protein is CASSPPGGAEQYF. Drawing the rest from reference TRBV18 and TRBJ2-7, the complete variable domain is NAGVMQNPRHLVRRRGQEARLRCSPMKGHSHVYWYRQLPEEGLKFMVYLQKENIIDESGMPKERFSAEFPKEGPSILRIQQVVRGDSAAYFCASSPPGGAEQYFGPGTRLTVT.